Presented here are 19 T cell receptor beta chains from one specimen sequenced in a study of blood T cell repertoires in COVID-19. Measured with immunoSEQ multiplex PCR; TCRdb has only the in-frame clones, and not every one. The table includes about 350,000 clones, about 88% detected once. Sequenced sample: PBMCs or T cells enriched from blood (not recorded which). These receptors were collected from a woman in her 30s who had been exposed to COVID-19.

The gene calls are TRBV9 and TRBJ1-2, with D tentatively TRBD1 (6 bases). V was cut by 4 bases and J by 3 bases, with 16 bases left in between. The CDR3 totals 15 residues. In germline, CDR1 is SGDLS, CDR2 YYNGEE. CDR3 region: CASSPSDSYYYGYTF. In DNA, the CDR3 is TGTGCCAGCAGCCCTTCGGACAGCTACTACTATGGCTACACCTTC.

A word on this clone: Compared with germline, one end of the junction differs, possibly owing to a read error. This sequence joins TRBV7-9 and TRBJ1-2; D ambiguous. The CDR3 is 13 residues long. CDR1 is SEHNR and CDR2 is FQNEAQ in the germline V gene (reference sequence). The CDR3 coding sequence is TGTGCCAGCAGCCTAGCGCTAGCCTATGGCTACACCTTC. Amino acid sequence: CASSLALAYGYTF. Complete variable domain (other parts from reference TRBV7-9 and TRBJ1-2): DTGVSQNPRHKITKRGQNVTFRCDPISEHNRLYWYRQTLGQGPEFLTYFQNEAQLEKSRLLSDRFSAERPKGSFSTLEIQRTEQGDSAMYLCASSLALAYGYTFGSGTRLTVV.

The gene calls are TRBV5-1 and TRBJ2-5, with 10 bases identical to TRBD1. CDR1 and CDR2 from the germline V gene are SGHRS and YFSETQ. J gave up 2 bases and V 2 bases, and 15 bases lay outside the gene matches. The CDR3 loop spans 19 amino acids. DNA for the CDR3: TGCGCCAGCAGCTTTGACCGGGACAGGGGTAACCTTAAACAAGAGACCCAGTACTTC. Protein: CASSFDRDRGNLKQETQYF. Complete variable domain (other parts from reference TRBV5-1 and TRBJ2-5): KAGVTQTPRYLIKTRGQQVTLSCSPISGHRSVSWYQQTPGQGLQFLFEYFSETQRNKGNFPGRFSGRQFSNSRSEMNVSTLELGDSALYLCASSFDRDRGNLKQETQYFGPGTRLLVL.

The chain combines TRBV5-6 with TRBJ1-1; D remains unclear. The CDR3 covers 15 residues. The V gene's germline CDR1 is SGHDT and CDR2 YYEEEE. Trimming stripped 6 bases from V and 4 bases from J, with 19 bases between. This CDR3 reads CASIRQRSLGTEAFF. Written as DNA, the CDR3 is TGTGCCAGCATACGGCAGCGATCCTTGGGCACTGAAGCTTTCTTT. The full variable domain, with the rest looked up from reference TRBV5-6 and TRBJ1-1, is DAGVTQSPTHLIKTRGQQVTLRCSPKSGHDTVSWYQQALGQGPQFIFQYYEEEERQRGNFPDRFSGHQFPNYSSELNVNALLLGDSALYLCASIRQRSLGTEAFFGQGTRLTVV.

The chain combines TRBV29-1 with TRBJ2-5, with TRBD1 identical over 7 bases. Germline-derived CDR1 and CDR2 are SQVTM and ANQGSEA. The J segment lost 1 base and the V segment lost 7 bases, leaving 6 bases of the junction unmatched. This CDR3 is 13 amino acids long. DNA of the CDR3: TGCAGCGCCAGGGGACAGCCCCAAGAGACCCAGTACTTC. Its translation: CSARGQPQETQYF.

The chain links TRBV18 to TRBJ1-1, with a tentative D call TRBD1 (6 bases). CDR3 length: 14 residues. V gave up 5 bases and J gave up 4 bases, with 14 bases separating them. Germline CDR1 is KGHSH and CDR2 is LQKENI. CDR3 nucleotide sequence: TGTGCCAGCTCATCGGATGGGGGCGCCACTGAAGCTTTCTTT. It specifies CASSSDGGATEAFF.

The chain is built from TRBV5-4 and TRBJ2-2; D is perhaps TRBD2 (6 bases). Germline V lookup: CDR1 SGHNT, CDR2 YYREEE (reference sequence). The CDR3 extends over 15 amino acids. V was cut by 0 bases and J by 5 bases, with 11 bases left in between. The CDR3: CASSLGGGKTGELFF. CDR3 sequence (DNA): TGTGCCAGCAGCTTGGGAGGCGGGAAGACCGGGGAGCTGTTTTTT.

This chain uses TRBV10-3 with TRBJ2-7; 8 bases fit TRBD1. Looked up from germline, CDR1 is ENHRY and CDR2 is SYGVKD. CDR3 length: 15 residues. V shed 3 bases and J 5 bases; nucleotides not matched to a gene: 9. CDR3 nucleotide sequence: TGTGCCATCAGTGAACGGCAGGGGGCTGATGACGAGCAGTACTTC. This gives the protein CAISERQGADDEQYF.

CDR3 DNA sequence: TGTGCCAGTAGTATGGAAGGGGCGAGAGGCAATCAGCCCCAGCATTTT. Its translation: CASSMEGARGNQPQHF. The chain recombines TRBV19 with TRBJ1-5; a possible D gene is TRBD1 (5 bases). CDR1 is LNHDA, CDR2 SQIVND, per germline (reference sequence). CDR3 length: 16 amino acids. V was clipped by 3 bases and J by 2 bases, with 14 bases between them.

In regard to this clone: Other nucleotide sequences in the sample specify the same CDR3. The CDR3 sequence is CASSLRGSGANVLTF. DNA of the CDR3: TGTGCCAGCAGTTTGCGGGGCTCTGGGGCCAACGTCCTGACTTTC. The chain carries TRBV28 and TRBJ2-6; maybe TRBD2 (6 bases). Germline V gives CDR1 MDHEN, CDR2 SYDVKM. This CDR3 is 15 amino acids long. Trimming cost V 3 bases and J 0 bases, with 6 bases left between them.

CDR3 coding DNA: TGTGCCAGCAGCCCGTGGTCCTGGCAAGGCTACACCTTC. The encoded protein is CASSPWSWQGYTF. The gene calls are TRBV28 and TRBJ1-2; D not resolved. The V end lost 6 bases, the J end lost 8 bases, and 16 bases lay between the germline ends. Germline loops: CDR1 MDHEN, CDR2 SYDVKM. This CDR3 is 13 amino acids long.

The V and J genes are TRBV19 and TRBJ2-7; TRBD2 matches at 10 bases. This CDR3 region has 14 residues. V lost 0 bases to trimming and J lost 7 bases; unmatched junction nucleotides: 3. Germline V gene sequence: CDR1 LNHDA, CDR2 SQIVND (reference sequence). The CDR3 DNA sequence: TGTGCCAGTAGTATAGAGGCTAGCGGGAGTGAGCAGTACTTC. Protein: CASSIEASGSEQYF.

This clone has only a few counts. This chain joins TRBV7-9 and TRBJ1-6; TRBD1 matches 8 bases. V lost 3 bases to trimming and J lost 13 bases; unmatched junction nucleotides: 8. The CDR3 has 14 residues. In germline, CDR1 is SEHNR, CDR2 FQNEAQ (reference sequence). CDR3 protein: CASSFDRGVGPLHF. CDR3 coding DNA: TGTGCCAGCAGCTTCGACAGGGGTGTAGGGCCCCTCCACTTT.

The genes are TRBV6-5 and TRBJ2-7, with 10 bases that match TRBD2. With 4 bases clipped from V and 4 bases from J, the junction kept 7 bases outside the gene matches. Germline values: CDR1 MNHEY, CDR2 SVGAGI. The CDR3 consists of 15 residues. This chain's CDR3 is CASSLTGTSDYEQYF. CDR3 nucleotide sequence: TGTGCCAGCAGTTTAACCGGGACTAGCGATTACGAGCAGTACTTC.

CDR3 sequence (DNA): TGTGCCAGCAGCTTAGCAGCGGCGAATAATGAAAAACTGTTTTTT. It encodes CASSLAAANNEKLFF. The rearrangement uses TRBV7-9 and TRBJ1-4; D gene unclear. CDR3 length: 15 residues. V gave up 0 bases and J gave up 4 bases, with 9 bases separating them. CDR1 is SEHNR, CDR2 FQNEAQ, per germline (reference sequence).

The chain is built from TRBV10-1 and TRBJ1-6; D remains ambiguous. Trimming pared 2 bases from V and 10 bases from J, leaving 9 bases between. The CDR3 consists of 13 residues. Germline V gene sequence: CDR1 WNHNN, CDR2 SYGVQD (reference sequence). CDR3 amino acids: CASSESGSSPLHF. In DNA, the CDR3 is TGCGCCAGCAGTGAGAGCGGCAGCTCACCCCTCCACTTT.

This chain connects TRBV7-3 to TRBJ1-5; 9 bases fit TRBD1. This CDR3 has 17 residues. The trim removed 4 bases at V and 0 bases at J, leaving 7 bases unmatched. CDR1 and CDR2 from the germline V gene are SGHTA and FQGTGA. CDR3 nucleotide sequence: TGTGCCAGCAGCTCGCTTCGGACAGGGGATAGCAATCAGCCCCAGCATTTT. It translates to CASSSLRTGDSNQPQHF. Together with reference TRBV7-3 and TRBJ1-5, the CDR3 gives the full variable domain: GAGVSQTPSNKVTEKGKYVELRCDPISGHTALYWYRQSLGQGPEFLIYFQGTGAADDSGLPNDRFFAVRPEGSVSTLKIQRTERGDSAVYLCASSSLRTGDSNQPQHFGDGTRLSIL.

In nucleotides, the CDR3 is TGTGCCACCAGTGTGGAGGGGTTGACAGATACGCAGTATTTT. As protein: CATSVEGLTDTQYF. The chain recombines TRBV24-1 with TRBJ2-3; tentatively, D is TRBD2 (6 bases). This CDR3 is 14 amino acids long. Per the germline V gene, CDR1 is KGHDR and CDR2 is SFDVKD. Trimming stripped 5 bases from V and 3 bases from J, with 11 bases between.

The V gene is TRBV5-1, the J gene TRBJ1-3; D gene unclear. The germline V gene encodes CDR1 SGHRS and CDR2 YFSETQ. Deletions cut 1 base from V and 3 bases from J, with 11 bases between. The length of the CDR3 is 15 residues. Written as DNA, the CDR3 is TGCGCCAGCAGCTTGAAGGGAGCCGATGGAAACACCATATATTTT. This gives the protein CASSLKGADGNTIYF.